This T cell receptor beta chain was documented in a study of T cell responses to AZD1222 COVID-19 vaccine (dated by TCRdb to the early 2020s). Concerning the study at large: AZD1222 recipients given second doses at about 4 weeks or at about 12 weeks were pooled, since spike-specific TCR depth and breadth were not found to differ between the two schedules. TCR sequencing covered more than 230 trial participants: some 210 given two doses of AZD1222 and 26 given two doses of MenACWY control vaccine. Trial participants were enrolled by age into subgroups of 18-55, 56-69 and 70-plus years, and around 140, 26 and 57 TCR-sequenced participants, respectively, were included in these subgroups. What the study reported, not specific to this receptor: The 56-69-year group was small, and its depth increase did not reach significance, likely because of low power. Reportedly, close to half of the unique spike-specific TCRs recognized epitopes lying outside the regions that are mutated in the B.1.351 and B.1.1.7 variants. Participants were mostly white British, with more females than males. The authors suggested clonal diversity may have been underestimated. Only five to seven AZD1222 recipients were SARS-CoV-2 seropositive at baseline, limiting conclusions about previously exposed vaccinees. After two AZD1222 doses, both the breadth and the depth of spike-specific TCRs were significantly higher than at day 0 and than in MenACWY recipients. Because no day 14 peak-response samples were available, repertoires were characterized only after the peak T cell response. The vaccine-associated CD4 TCRs covered the entire spike protein, and the dominant responses fell in regions 160-218 and 743-854.

This clone has more than one count but fewer than ten. Its specific antigen is unknown. No much larger clone exists at a distance of one base, and base qualities are not known. The CDR3 regions of human TCRbeta chains were analyzed by immunosequencing. As for how the authors treated the data: TCRs in the repertoires were compared against a reference library of SARS-CoV-2-specific TCRs that had been generated with the MIRA antigen-specificity platform. Breadth was defined as the fraction of unique TCRs that were SARS-CoV-2-associated. Depth was defined as the fraction of total T cells that were SARS-CoV-2-associated. Using the MIRA data, each spike-specific TCR was mapped to the spike region that the TCR reacts to and placed in a CD4 or CD8 class. Log10-transformed breadth and depth values were compared by one-way ANOVA with Sidak's multiple comparisons tests. Held by TCRdb, this immuneACCESS table contains in-frame sequences only and omits some clones. Under half of the omission traces to an unresolved V gene where checked; the cause of the rest is unknown. The DNA gave D and trimming, while V, J and clone size come from that table. Across this sample there are around 100,000 clones, with 89% seen only once. Of the sample, 18% falls within the top ten clones.

The sample's time point label, decoded: baseline before first vaccination. Samples from vaccinated people were obtained from the UK trials COV001 and COV002, which included a single-blind randomized controlled phase 2/3 trial of AZD1222 (ChAdOx1 nCoV-19) in healthy adults. For TCRbeta chain sequencing, PBMC samples were collected from trial participants at day 0 and at day 28 after the second dose. V is shortened by 2 bases, J by 1 base, and the region joining them spans 5 bases. From its cysteine to its phenylalanine, the CDR3 spans 13 amino acids. The DNA shown is the 39-base CDR3, in frame from base 1. From the germline V gene, CDR1 is MNHNS and CDR2 is SASEGT.

Recombination joined TRBV6-1 with TRBJ2-5, with the D gene not confidently named. This receptor was obtained from an adult in good health. Sequencing was performed on peripheral blood, taken on day 0 of AZD1222 vaccination. The DNA reads as follows: TGTGCCAGCAGTGAATTTGGCCAAGAGACCCAGTACTTC. It translates as CASSEFGQETQYF.